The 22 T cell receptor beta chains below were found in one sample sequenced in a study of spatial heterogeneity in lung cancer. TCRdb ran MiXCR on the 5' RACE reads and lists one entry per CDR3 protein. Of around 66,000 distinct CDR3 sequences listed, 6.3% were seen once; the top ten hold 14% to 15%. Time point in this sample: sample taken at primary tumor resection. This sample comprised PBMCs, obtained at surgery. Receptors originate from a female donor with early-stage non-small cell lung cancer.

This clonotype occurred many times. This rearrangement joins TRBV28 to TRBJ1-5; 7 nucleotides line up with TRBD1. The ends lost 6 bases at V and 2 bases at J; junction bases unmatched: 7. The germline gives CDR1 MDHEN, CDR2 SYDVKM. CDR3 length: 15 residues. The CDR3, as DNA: TGTGCCAGCAGATTTCAGGGGGAGGGCAATCAGCCCCAGCATTTT. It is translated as CASRFQGEGNQPQHF.

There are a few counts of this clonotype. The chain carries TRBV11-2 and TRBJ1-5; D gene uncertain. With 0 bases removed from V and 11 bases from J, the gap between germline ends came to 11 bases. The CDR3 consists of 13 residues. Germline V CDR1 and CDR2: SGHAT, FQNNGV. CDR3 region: CASSLDPDWSQHF. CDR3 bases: TGTGCCAGCAGCTTAGATCCGGACTGGTCCCAGCATTTT. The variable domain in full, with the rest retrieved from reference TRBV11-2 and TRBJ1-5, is EAGVAQSPRYKIIEKRQSVAFWCNPISGHATLYWYQQILGQGPKLLIQFQNNGVVDDSQLPKDRFSAERLKGVDSTLKIQPAKLEDSAVYLCASSLDPDWSQHFGDGTRLSIL.

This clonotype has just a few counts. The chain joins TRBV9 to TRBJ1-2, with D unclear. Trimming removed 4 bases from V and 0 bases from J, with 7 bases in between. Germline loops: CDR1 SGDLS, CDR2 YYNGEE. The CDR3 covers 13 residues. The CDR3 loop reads CASSTAPNYGYTF. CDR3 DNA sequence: TGTGCCAGCAGCACAGCTCCTAACTATGGCTACACCTTC. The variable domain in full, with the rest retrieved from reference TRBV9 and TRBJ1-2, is DSGVTQTPKHLITATGQRVTLRCSPRSGDLSVYWYQQSLDQGLQFLIQYYNGEERAKGNILERFSAQQFPDLHSELNLSSLELGDSALYFCASSTAPNYGYTFGSGTRLTVV.

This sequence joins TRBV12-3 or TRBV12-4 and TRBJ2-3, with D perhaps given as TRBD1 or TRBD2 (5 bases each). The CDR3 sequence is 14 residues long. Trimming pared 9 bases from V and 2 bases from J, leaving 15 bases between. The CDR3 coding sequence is TGTGCCAGTCGGGGCGGGTCGCCCACAGATACGCAGTATTTT. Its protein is CASRGGSPTDTQYF.

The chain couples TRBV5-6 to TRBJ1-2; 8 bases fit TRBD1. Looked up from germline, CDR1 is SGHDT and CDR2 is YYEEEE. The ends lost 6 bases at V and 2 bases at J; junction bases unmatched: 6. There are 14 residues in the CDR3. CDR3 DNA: TGTGCCAGCACCCCCCGGACAGGGAACTATGGCTACACCTTC. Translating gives CASTPRTGNYGYTF.

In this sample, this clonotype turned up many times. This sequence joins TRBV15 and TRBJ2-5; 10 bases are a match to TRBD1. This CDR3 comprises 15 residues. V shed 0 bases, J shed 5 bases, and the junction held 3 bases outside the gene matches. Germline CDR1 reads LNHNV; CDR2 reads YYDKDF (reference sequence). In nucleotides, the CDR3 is TGTGCCACCAGCAGAGAGACAGGGGGCATGGAGACCCAGTACTTC. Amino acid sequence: CATSRETGGMETQYF.

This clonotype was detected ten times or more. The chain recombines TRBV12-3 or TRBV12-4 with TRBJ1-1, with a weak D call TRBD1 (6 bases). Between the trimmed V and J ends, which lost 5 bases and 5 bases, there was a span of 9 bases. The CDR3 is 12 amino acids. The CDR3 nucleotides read TGTGCCAGCAGTCCAGGGGTTACTGAAGCTTTCTTT. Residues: CASSPGVTEAFF.

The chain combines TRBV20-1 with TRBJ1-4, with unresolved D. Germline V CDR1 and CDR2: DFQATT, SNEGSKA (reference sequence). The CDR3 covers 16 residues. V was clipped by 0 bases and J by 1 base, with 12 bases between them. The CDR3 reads CSARDLPGKTNEKLFF. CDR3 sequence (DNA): TGCAGTGCTAGAGACCTACCTGGGAAAACTAATGAAAAACTGTTTTTT.

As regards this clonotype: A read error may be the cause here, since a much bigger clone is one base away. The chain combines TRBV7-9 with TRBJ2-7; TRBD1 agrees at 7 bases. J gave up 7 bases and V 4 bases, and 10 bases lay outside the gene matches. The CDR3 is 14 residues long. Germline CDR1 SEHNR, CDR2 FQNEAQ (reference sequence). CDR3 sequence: CASSYRQGSGEQYF. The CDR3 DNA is TGTGCCAGCAGCTACCGACAGGGATCCGGAGAGCAGTACTTC.

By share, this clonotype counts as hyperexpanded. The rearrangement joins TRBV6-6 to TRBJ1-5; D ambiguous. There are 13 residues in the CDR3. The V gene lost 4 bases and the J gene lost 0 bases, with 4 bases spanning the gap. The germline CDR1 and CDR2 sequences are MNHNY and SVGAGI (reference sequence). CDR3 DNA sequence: TGTGCCAGCAGTTCTGCTAGCAATCAGCCCCAGCATTTT. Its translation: CASSSASNQPQHF.

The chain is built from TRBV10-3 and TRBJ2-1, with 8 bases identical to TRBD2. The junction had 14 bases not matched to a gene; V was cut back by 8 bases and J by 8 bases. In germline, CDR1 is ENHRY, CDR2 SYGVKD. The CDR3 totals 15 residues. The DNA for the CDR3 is TGTGCCATCCGGGAAGCGGGAGAGTCCCACGATGAGCAGTTCTTC. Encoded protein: CAIREAGESHDEQFF.

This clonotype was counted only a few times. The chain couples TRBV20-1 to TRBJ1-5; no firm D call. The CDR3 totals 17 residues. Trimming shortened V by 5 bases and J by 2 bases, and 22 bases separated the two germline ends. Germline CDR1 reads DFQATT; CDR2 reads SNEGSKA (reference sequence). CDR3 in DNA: TGCAGTGCTGACCGGGGTCTCGTATCGTGGGGCAATCAGCCCCAGCATTTT. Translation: CSADRGLVSWGNQPQHF.

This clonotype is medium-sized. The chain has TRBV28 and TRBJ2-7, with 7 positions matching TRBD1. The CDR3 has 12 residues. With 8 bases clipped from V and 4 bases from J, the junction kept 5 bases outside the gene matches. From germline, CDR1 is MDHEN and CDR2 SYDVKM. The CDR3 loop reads CASGGQPYEQYV. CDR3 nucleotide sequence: TGTGCCAGCGGGGGACAGCCGTACGAGCAGTACGTC.

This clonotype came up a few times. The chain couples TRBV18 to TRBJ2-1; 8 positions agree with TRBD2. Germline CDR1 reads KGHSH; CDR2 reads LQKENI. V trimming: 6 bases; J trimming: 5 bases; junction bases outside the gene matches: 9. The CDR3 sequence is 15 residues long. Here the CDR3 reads CASSPLKAGDNEQFF. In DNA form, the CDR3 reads TGTGCCAGCTCGCCTTTGAAAGCGGGGGACAATGAGCAGTTCTTC. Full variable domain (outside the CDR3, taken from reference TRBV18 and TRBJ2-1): NAGVMQNPRHLVRRRGQEARLRCSPMKGHSHVYWYRQLPEEGLKFMVYLQKENIIDESGMPKERFSAEFPKEGPSILRIQQVVRGDSAAYFCASSPLKAGDNEQFFGPGTRLTVL.

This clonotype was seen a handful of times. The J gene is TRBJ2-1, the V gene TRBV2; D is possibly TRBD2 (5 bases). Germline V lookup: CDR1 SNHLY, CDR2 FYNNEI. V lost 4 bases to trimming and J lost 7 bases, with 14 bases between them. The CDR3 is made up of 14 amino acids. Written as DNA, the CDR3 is TGTGCCAGCAGTGGGACTCCTCTTTCAAATGAGCAGTTCTTC. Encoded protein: CASSGTPLSNEQFF.

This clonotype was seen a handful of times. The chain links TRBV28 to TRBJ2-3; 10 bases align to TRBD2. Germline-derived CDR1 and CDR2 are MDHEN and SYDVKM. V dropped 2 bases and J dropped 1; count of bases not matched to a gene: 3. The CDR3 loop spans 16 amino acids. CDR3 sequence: CASSLNLAGGTDTQYF. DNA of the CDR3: TGTGCCAGCAGTTTAAACCTAGCGGGAGGCACAGATACGCAGTATTTT.

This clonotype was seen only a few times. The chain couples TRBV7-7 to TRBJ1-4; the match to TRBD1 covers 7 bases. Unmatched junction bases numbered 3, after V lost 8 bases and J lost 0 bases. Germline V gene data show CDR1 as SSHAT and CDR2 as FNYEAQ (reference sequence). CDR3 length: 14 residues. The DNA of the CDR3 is TGTGCCAGCGGCCAGGGGGCAACTAATGAAAAACTGTTTTTT. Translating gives CASGQGATNEKLFF.

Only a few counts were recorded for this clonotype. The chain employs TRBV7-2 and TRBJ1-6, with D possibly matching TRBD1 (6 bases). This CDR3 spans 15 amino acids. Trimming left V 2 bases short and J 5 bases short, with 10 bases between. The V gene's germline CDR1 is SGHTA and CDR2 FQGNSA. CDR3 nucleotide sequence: TGTGCCAGCAGCTTACAGGGGTCTGATAATTCACCCCTCCACTTT. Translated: CASSLQGSDNSPLHF.

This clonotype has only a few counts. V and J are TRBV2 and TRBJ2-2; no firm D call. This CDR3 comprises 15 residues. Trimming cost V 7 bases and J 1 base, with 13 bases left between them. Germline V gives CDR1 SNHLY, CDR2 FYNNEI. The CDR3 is CASKTLGGNTGELFF. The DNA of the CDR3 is TGTGCCAGCAAGACCCTCGGCGGGAACACCGGGGAGCTGTTTTTT.

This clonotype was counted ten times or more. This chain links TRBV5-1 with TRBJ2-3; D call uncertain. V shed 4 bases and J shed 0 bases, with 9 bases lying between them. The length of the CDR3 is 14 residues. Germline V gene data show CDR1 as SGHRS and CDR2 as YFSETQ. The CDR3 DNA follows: TGCGCCAGCAGCCTCGACGTAAGCACAGATACGCAGTATTTT. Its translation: CASSLDVSTDTQYF.

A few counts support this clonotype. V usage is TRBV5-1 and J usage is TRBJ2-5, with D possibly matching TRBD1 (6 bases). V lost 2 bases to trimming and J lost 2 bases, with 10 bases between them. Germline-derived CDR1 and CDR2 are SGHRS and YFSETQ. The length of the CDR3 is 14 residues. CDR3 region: CASSFLDRQETQYF. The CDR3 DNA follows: TGCGCCAGCAGCTTCCTGGACAGACAAGAGACCCAGTACTTC.

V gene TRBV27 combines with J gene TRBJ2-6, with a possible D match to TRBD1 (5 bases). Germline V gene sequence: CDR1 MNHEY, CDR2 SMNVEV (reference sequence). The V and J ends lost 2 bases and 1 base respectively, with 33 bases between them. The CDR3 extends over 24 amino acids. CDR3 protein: CASSLISTWGTPHLKASGANVLTF. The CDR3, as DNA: TGTGCCAGCAGTTTAATCTCGACATGGGGCACACCCCATCTGAAGGCTTCTGGGGCCAACGTCCTGACTTTC. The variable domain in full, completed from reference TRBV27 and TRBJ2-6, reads EAQVTQNPRYLITVTGKKLTVTCSQNMNHEYMSWYRQDPGLGLRQIYYSMNVEVTDKGDVPEGYKVSRKEKRNFPLILESPSPNQTSLYFCASSLISTWGTPHLKASGANVLTFGAGSRLTVL.